Listed here are 18 T cell receptor beta chains from one sample, sequenced in a study of T cells in localized non-small cell lung cancer. TCRdb's copy holds only in-frame clones and misses some; the assay was immunoSEQ multiplex PCR. Among some 66,000 clones listed, almost 85% were seen once. Specimen: peripheral blood, collected before any cancer treatment. The source of these receptors is a female donor of 60 years or more with stage I lung adenocarcinoma.

This rearrangement joins TRBV9 to TRBJ2-3, with TRBD2 identical over 13 bases. Losses at the gene ends were 4 bases for V and 6 bases for J; bases not matched to a gene: 8. Germline-derived CDR1 and CDR2 are SGDLS and YYNGEE. This CDR3 spans 16 amino acids. The CDR3 sequence: CASSMTSGGPHDTQYF. The CDR3 DNA reads as TGTGCCAGCAGCATGACTAGCGGGGGGCCCCACGATACGCAGTATTTT.

V usage is TRBV12-5 and J usage is TRBJ2-7; no clear D. CDR1 LGHNT and CDR2 FRNRAP come from the germline V gene. The CDR3 extends over 12 amino acids. The germline V and J ends were trimmed by 3 bases and 7 bases, with 10 bases remaining between them. The CDR3 loop reads CASGLGVWEQYF. The DNA of the CDR3 is TGTGCTAGTGGTTTAGGAGTCTGGGAGCAGTACTTC.

V usage is TRBV25-1 and J usage is TRBJ1-5; no firm D call. The CDR3 loop spans 15 amino acids. With 2 bases removed from V and 1 base from J, the gap between germline ends came to 9 bases. Germline loops: CDR1 MGHDK, CDR2 SYGVNS. This CDR3 reads CASSEGFGSNQPQHF. The DNA of the CDR3 is TGTGCCAGCAGTGAAGGTTTTGGGAGCAATCAGCCCCAGCATTTT.

V and J are TRBV6-4 and TRBJ1-1; 8 nucleotides align to TRBD1. In germline, CDR1 is MRHNA, CDR2 SNTAGT. V shed 2 bases and J 0 bases; nucleotides not matched to a gene: 17. The CDR3 runs 20 residues. The CDR3 is CASSDPRSIRQGPMNTEAFF. CDR3 in DNA: TGTGCCAGCAGTGACCCCAGGAGCATTCGACAGGGGCCTATGAACACTGAAGCTTTCTTT.

The chain combines TRBV6-5 with TRBJ1-1; D remains unclear. The CDR3 totals 12 residues. Trimming stripped 6 bases from V and 1 base from J, with 6 bases between. Germline V gene data show CDR1 as MNHEY and CDR2 as SVGAGI. The CDR3 DNA sequence: TGTGCCAGCAGGAGACCGAACACTGAAGCTTTCTTT. It is translated as CASRRPNTEAFF.

This clone has just a few counts. Here the CDR3 reads CASSESTGGGQETQYF. Here the CDR3 DNA reads TGCGCCAGCAGTGAGTCGACAGGGGGGGGCCAAGAGACCCAGTACTTC. The rearrangement links TRBV10-1 to TRBJ2-5, with 9 bases matching TRBD1. The V gene's germline CDR1 is WNHNN and CDR2 SYGVQD (reference sequence). After removal of 0 bases from V and 1 base from J, the junction contained 3 bases not matched to a gene. This CDR3 comprises 16 residues.

The chain uses TRBV28 and TRBJ2-1; maybe TRBD2 (6 bases). Germline V gene lookup returns CDR1 MDHEN and CDR2 SYDVKM. Trimming shortened V by 3 bases and J by 3 bases, and 12 bases separated the two germline ends. The CDR3 length is 15 residues. DNA for the CDR3: TGTGCCAGCAGTTTTGACTGGCGGGGCTACAATGAGCAGTTCTTC. Amino acids: CASSFDWRGYNEQFF.

V usage is TRBV7-3 and J usage is TRBJ1-2, with D perhaps matching TRBD1 (6 bases). Trimming shortened V by 5 bases and J by 7 bases, and 17 bases separated the two germline ends. The CDR3 length is 14 residues. Per germline, CDR1 SGHTA and CDR2 FQGTGA. The DNA of the CDR3 is TGTGCCAGCAGCAAGACAGGCCGGGGCGGTGGCTACACCTTC. Its protein product is CASSKTGRGGGYTF. Using reference TRBV7-3 and TRBJ1-2 for the parts outside the CDR3, the full variable domain is GAGVSQTPSNKVTEKGKYVELRCDPISGHTALYWYRQSLGQGPEFLIYFQGTGAADDSGLPNDRFFAVRPEGSVSTLKIQRTERGDSAVYLCASSKTGRGGGYTFGSGTRLTVV.

This clone was seen a few times. The V gene is TRBV6-6, the J gene TRBJ2-7; TRBD2 matches 10 bases. V gave up 4 bases and J gave up 4 bases; unmatched junction bases: 4. CDR1 and CDR2 from the germline V gene are MNHNY and SVGAGI (reference sequence). This CDR3 has 14 residues. CDR3: CASSSGLARYEQYF. The CDR3, as DNA: TGTGCCAGCAGTTCGGGACTAGCGAGGTACGAGCAGTACTTC.

The chain couples TRBV6-1 to TRBJ2-7, with D maybe TRBD2 (6 bases). CDR3 size: 14 residues. Germline CDR1 MNHNS, CDR2 SASEGT. The V and J ends lost 4 bases and 3 bases respectively, with 13 bases between them. CDR3 coding DNA: TGTGCCAGCAGTGCGGGGGTTTGGAACTACGAGCAGTACTTC. This gives the protein CASSAGVWNYEQYF.

The V call is TRBV19, the J call TRBJ1-5; D ambiguous. This CDR3 spans 13 amino acids. Between the trimmed V and J ends, which lost 1 base and 7 bases, there was a span of 8 bases. Per the germline V gene, CDR1 is LNHDA and CDR2 is SQIVND (reference sequence). CDR3 loop: CASSIGDYQPQHF. DNA of the CDR3: TGTGCCAGTAGTATAGGGGATTACCAGCCCCAGCATTTT.

The chain links TRBV19 to TRBJ2-3; perhaps TRBD1 as D (6 bases). Germline loops: CDR1 LNHDA, CDR2 SQIVND (reference sequence). V lost 5 bases, J lost 5 bases, and 14 bases lay in between. The CDR3 has 14 residues. CDR3 nucleotide sequence: TGTGCCAGTAGTTATGGACAGCGTGGAGATACGCAGTATTTT. Protein: CASSYGQRGDTQYF.

The chain uses TRBV6-5 and TRBJ1-1; D unresolved. Germline values: CDR1 MNHEY, CDR2 SVGAGI. CDR3 size: 13 residues. Deletions cut 5 bases from V and 0 bases from J, with 7 bases between. CDR3 amino acids: CASSPRLNTEAFF. CDR3 in DNA: TGTGCCAGCAGTCCTCGGTTGAACACTGAAGCTTTCTTT.

This clone was counted a few times. The V call is TRBV12-2, the J call TRBJ2-7; the tabulated D call, TRBD2, remains unverified against the DNA. TRBV12-2 is designated a pseudogene. The CDR3 has 16 amino acids. The CDR3 reads CASRSRSGGPPYEQYF. Here the CDR3 DNA reads TGTGCAAGTCGCTCAAGGTCAGGAGGACCTCCCTACGAGCAGTACTTC.

This clone was recorded only once. The chain links TRBV6-1 to TRBJ2-3; maybe TRBD2 (5 bases). The V end was cut by 8 bases, the J end by 2 bases, with 17 bases between. CDR1 and CDR2 (germline): MNHNS, SASEGT. This CDR3 has 15 residues. Written as DNA, the CDR3 is TGTGCCAGCTTCTCGAGAGGGAACCCCACAGATACGCAGTATTTT. Its translation: CASFSRGNPTDTQYF.

This chain links TRBV5-1 with TRBJ2-3; D uncertain. The CDR3 is 12 amino acids. Germline CDR1 reads SGHRS; CDR2 reads YFSETQ. The germline V and J ends were trimmed by 4 bases and 2 bases, with 5 bases remaining between them. CDR3 residues: CASSPNTDTQYF. CDR3 sequence (DNA): TGCGCCAGCAGCCCAAACACAGATACGCAGTATTTT.

The J gene is TRBJ2-7, the V gene TRBV7-3; TRBD1 agrees at 7 bases. This CDR3 is built from 14 residues. Germline V gene lookup returns CDR1 SGHTA and CDR2 FQGTGA. Losses at the gene ends were 6 bases for V and 3 bases for J; bases not matched to a gene: 8. The CDR3 is CASRYDSGGYEQYF. In DNA, the CDR3 is TGTGCCAGCAGGTACGACTCAGGGGGCTACGAGCAGTACTTC.

The chain is built from TRBV7-6 and TRBJ1-2, with a possible D match to TRBD1 (5 bases). The CDR3 runs to 15 residues. CDR1 is SGHVS, CDR2 FNYEAQ, per germline. Trimming took 5 bases from V and 5 from J, leaving 18 bases between them. CDR3 nucleotide sequence: TGTGCCAGCAGCGAGGGACCGGATGAGGGATATGGCTACACCTTC. This encodes CASSEGPDEGYGYTF. The full variable domain, with the rest looked up from reference TRBV7-6 and TRBJ1-2, is GAGVSQSPRYKVTKRGQDVALRCDPISGHVSLYWYRQALGQGPEFLTYFNYEAQQDKSGLPNDRFSAERPEGSISTLTIQRTEQRDSAMYRCASSEGPDEGYGYTFGSGTRLTVV.